Below are 27 T cell receptor beta chains sequenced from a single sample in a study of early T cells in non-severe SARS-CoV-2 infection. Each CDR3 protein gets one entry after TCRdb re-called the 5' RACE reads with MiXCR. Here the sample spans about 40,000 distinct CDR3 sequences, over 5% being singletons. The source material was whole blood, sampled at baseline. The receptors were gathered from an adult who was a healthcare worker with PCR-confirmed SARS-CoV-2 infection or an uninfected control (not recorded which).

V and J are TRBV18 and TRBJ2-3; 10 nucleotides match TRBD2. V lost 1 base, J lost 2 bases, and 3 bases stayed unmatched. The germline V gene encodes CDR1 KGHSH and CDR2 LQKENI. The CDR3 runs to 16 residues. CDR3 sequence reads: CASSPRLAGVTDTQYF. The CDR3 DNA follows: TGTGCCAGCTCACCACGGCTAGCGGGAGTCACAGATACGCAGTATTTT.

By frequency in the sample, this clonotype is medium-sized. V is TRBV5-1 and J is TRBJ2-7; D uncertain. Per the germline V gene, CDR1 is SGHRS and CDR2 is YFSETQ. V was pared by 0 bases and J by 7 bases, with 11 bases between. The CDR3 runs 13 residues. The CDR3 loop is CASSLVSSDEQYF. CDR3 in DNA: TGCGCCAGCAGCTTGGTGTCCTCCGATGAGCAGTACTTC.

This clonotype was picked up many times. The junction departs from the called germline gene at one end, perhaps through a read error. The V call is TRBV19, the J call TRBJ2-1; 10 nucleotides align to TRBD2. Germline CDR1 reads LNHDA; CDR2 reads SQIVND (reference sequence). The CDR3 spans 15 residues. The CDR3 is CASRSSGRSSNEQFF. Here the CDR3 DNA reads TGTGCCAGCCGCTCTAGCGGGAGATCCTCCAATGAGCAGTTCTTC.

A few counts support this clonotype. The chain is built from TRBV24-1 and TRBJ2-1; 10 nucleotides match TRBD2. This CDR3 is 17 amino acids long. The ends lost 2 bases at V and 8 bases at J; junction bases unmatched: 11. Germline CDR1 reads KGHDR; CDR2 reads SFDVKD. CDR3 residues: CATSDWGLASVRHEQFF. CDR3 nucleotides: TGTGCCACCAGTGATTGGGGACTAGCGTCTGTTCGCCATGAGCAGTTCTTC.

This clonotype has ten or more counts. The chain is built from TRBV28 and TRBJ2-7, with D unresolved. CDR1 is MDHEN, CDR2 SYDVKM, per germline. The CDR3 covers 14 residues. The V end was cut by 5 bases, the J end by 2 bases, with 13 bases between. DNA of the CDR3: TGTGCCAGCAGTGGTATCACTCAAACCTACGAGCAGTACGTC. Translated, it gives CASSGITQTYEQYV.

This clonotype has more than one count but fewer than ten. The V gene is TRBV7-9, the J gene TRBJ2-7; 7 nucleotides match TRBD2. Losses at the gene ends were 4 bases for V and 12 bases for J; bases not matched to a gene: 18. The CDR3 is 15 amino acids. Germline V gene lookup returns CDR1 SEHNR and CDR2 FQNEAQ (reference sequence). In DNA, the CDR3 is TGTGCCAGCAGCTCGATAGGACTAGAGCTCCGTTTAGGGTACTTC. Translating it yields CASSSIGLELRLGYF.

This chain links TRBV7-9 with TRBJ2-7, with 10 bases identical to TRBD1. Unmatched junction bases numbered 18, after V lost 2 bases and J lost 5 bases. The CDR3 consists of 19 residues. Germline V gene data show CDR1 as SEHNR and CDR2 as FQNEAQ (reference sequence). This chain's CDR3 is CASSLRLTRDRGPPDEQYF. The CDR3, as DNA: TGTGCCAGCAGCTTACGATTAACCCGGGACAGGGGACCCCCGGACGAGCAGTACTTC.

This clonotype was counted a few times. V and J are TRBV6-2 or TRBV6-3 and TRBJ2-7, with D unclear. From germline, CDR1 is MNHEY and CDR2 SVGEGT. Trimming removed 3 bases from V and 3 bases from J, with 12 bases in between. The length of the CDR3 is 14 residues. The CDR3 sequence: CASSYGRVHYEQYV. The CDR3 region has the DNA TGTGCCAGCAGTTATGGCCGGGTCCACTACGAGCAGTACGTC.

This clonotype has a count of ten or more. This chain uses TRBV5-1 with TRBJ2-5, with D perhaps matching TRBD2 (5 bases). Trimming cost V 5 bases and J 4 bases, with 12 bases left between them. The length of the CDR3 is 13 residues. From germline, CDR1 is SGHRS and CDR2 YFSETQ. Here the CDR3 DNA reads TGCGCCAGCAGGGGAACTAGTGGAGAGACCCAGTACTTC. Protein sequence: CASRGTSGETQYF.

This clonotype was recorded at least ten times. The chain has TRBV12-3 or TRBV12-4 and TRBJ2-2; 11 positions match TRBD1. CDR3 size: 15 residues. The J segment lost 6 bases and the V segment lost 7 bases, leaving 7 bases of the junction unmatched. The CDR3 region is CASILGQGAAGELFF. The CDR3, as DNA: TGTGCCAGCATCCTCGGACAGGGGGCCGCCGGGGAGCTGTTTTTT.

This clonotype came up many times. The chain carries TRBV7-2 and TRBJ1-2, with D tentatively TRBD1 (5 bases). The germline V gene has CDR1 SGHTA and CDR2 FQGNSA. Trimming removed 10 bases at V and 0 bases at J, with 24 bases between. This CDR3 spans 17 amino acids. The CDR3 spells CATSIPGRRSANYGYTF. As DNA, the CDR3 is TGTGCCACCAGTATACCGGGACGGCGATCAGCTAACTATGGCTACACCTTC.

The chain recombines TRBV4-3 with TRBJ1-6, with no clear D. With 0 bases removed from V and 5 bases from J, the gap between germline ends came to 14 bases. There are 17 residues in the CDR3. Germline lookup yields CDR1 LGHNA and CDR2 YSLEER. The DNA of the CDR3 is TGCGCCAGCAGCCAAGACTGGAAAAGGATCAATAATTCACCCCTCCACTTT. It is translated as CASSQDWKRINNSPLHF.

This clonotype occurred many times. The chain has TRBV4-1 and TRBJ2-1; a possible D gene is TRBD2 (6 bases). In germline, CDR1 is MGHRA, CDR2 YSYEKL. The CDR3 is made up of 14 amino acids. V was cut by 8 bases and J by 0 bases, with 11 bases left in between. In DNA, the CDR3 is TGCGCCAGCGCACCCGGGAGCTCCTACAATGAGCAGTTCTTC. This gives the protein CASAPGSSYNEQFF.

This clonotype was observed many times. The V and J genes are TRBV28 and TRBJ2-3; unclear D gene. Trimming took 6 bases from V and 9 from J, leaving 16 bases between them. The V gene's germline CDR1 is MDHEN and CDR2 SYDVKM. This CDR3 region has 13 residues. CDR3 coding DNA: TGTGCCAGCAGCCCACGTCAGGCCTGGACGCAGTATTTT. It codes for CASSPRQAWTQYF.

This clonotype was picked up a small number of times. V gene TRBV30 combines with J gene TRBJ1-2; D gene ambiguous. This CDR3 has 11 amino acids. Trimming removed 4 bases from V and 0 bases from J, with 3 bases in between. From germline, CDR1 is GTSNPN and CDR2 SVGIG (reference sequence). CDR3: CAWTANYGYTF. The DNA of the CDR3 is TGTGCCTGGACGGCTAACTATGGCTACACCTTC.

This clonotype was counted many times. The chain uses TRBV14 and TRBJ1-1; D unresolved. Per the germline V gene, CDR1 is SGHDN and CDR2 is FVKESK. The CDR3 loop spans 16 amino acids. Trimming stripped 1 base from V and 0 bases from J, with 12 bases between. CDR3 sequence: CASSQGFPAMNTEAFF. Written as DNA, the CDR3 is TGTGCCAGCAGCCAAGGCTTCCCAGCGATGAACACTGAAGCTTTCTTT.

This clonotype was recorded at least ten times. The chain is built from TRBV3-1 and TRBJ2-1; tentatively, D is TRBD2 (6 bases). The CDR3 runs to 14 residues. Trimming cost V 4 bases and J 4 bases, with 11 bases left between them. Germline loops: CDR1 LGHDT, CDR2 YNNKEL (reference sequence). CDR3 nucleotides: TGTGCCAGCAGCCTTAGCGGAATATACAATGAGCAGTTCTTC. Translated: CASSLSGIYNEQFF.

V is TRBV29-1 and J is TRBJ1-1; TRBD1 might be the D (5 bases). CDR3 length: 14 amino acids. Deletions cut 0 bases from V and 7 bases from J, with 15 bases between. In germline, CDR1 is SQVTM, CDR2 ANQGSEA. The CDR3 loop is CSVEDRLRASEAFF. CDR3 DNA sequence: TGCAGCGTTGAAGATCGACTCAGGGCGAGTGAAGCTTTCTTT.

This clonotype has only a few counts. This sequence joins TRBV7-8 and TRBJ2-3; 8 positions agree with TRBD2. The junction had 3 bases not matched to a gene; V was cut back by 5 bases and J by 2 bases. The CDR3 spans 14 residues. Germline V gives CDR1 SGHVS, CDR2 FQNEAQ. CDR3 in amino acids: CASSPLAATDTQYF. CDR3 DNA sequence: TGTGCCAGCAGCCCACTAGCGGCCACAGATACGCAGTATTTT.

This clonotype was observed many times. The J gene is TRBJ1-1, the V gene TRBV10-2; D not certain. Trimming stripped 2 bases from V and 1 base from J, with 8 bases between. This CDR3 contains 14 residues. Germline loops: CDR1 WSHSY, CDR2 SAAADI. CDR3 sequence (DNA): TGCGCCAGCAGTGAGACTACACCGAACACTGAAGCTTTCTTT. Its translation: CASSETTPNTEAFF.

With regard to this clonotype: Lacking the conserved final phenylalanine or tryptophan, this CDR3 likely reflects a read error. This rearrangement joins TRBV11-1 to TRBJ2-1; 7 nucleotides align to TRBD2. CDR1 and CDR2 (germline): SGHAT, FQDESV (reference sequence). The CDR3 covers 14 residues. V shed 5 bases and J 3 bases; nucleotides not matched to a gene: 4. CDR3 in DNA: TGTGCCAGCAGCAAAAGCGGGAACTACAATGAGCAGTTCCTC. Translating it yields CASSKSGNYNEQFL.

The chain carries TRBV6-6 and TRBJ2-1, with 12 nucleotides matching TRBD2. V lost 6 bases to trimming and J lost 1 base; unmatched junction nucleotides: 4. This CDR3 region has 16 residues. CDR1 and CDR2 (germline): MNHNY, SVGAGI (reference sequence). The CDR3 region has the DNA TGTGCCAGCAGGGGACTAGCGGGTCCTTCCTACAATGAGCAGTTCTTC. Its protein is CASRGLAGPSYNEQFF.

This clonotype was recorded many times. The chain carries TRBV11-2 and TRBJ2-1, with D hard to call. V gave up 4 bases and J gave up 6 bases, with 22 bases separating them. CDR3 size: 17 residues. Germline-derived CDR1 and CDR2 are SGHAT and FQNNGV. For the CDR3, the DNA is TGTGCCAGCAGCTCCACAAATACCTCCCAACCCCTCAATGAGCAGTTCTTC. It translates to CASSSTNTSQPLNEQFF.

This clonotype has a count of ten or more. This chain links TRBV29-1 with TRBJ2-1; 10 bases are a match to TRBD2. The ends lost 2 bases at V and 9 bases at J; junction bases unmatched: 1. Germline CDR1 and CDR2: SQVTM and ANQGSEA. The CDR3 is 12 residues long. CDR3 sequence (DNA): TGCAGCGTTGAAATAGCGGGAGGTGAGCAGTTCTTC. It is translated as CSVEIAGGEQFF.

The chain uses TRBV7-9 and TRBJ1-1; D remains unclear. The germline V gene has CDR1 SEHNR and CDR2 FQNEAQ (reference sequence). This CDR3 has 13 residues. Trimming took 4 bases from V and 1 from J, leaving 7 bases between them. This CDR3 reads CASSSRSNTEAFF. CDR3 nucleotide sequence: TGTGCCAGCAGCTCCCGATCGAACACTGAAGCTTTCTTT.

V gene TRBV12-3 or TRBV12-4 combines with J gene TRBJ2-1; a possible D gene is TRBD2 (6 bases). The CDR3 extends over 14 amino acids. V dropped 3 bases and J dropped 4 bases, with 10 bases sitting between them. The CDR3: CASSFSSAYNEQFF. The CDR3 DNA sequence: TGTGCCAGCAGTTTTTCTAGCGCATACAATGAGCAGTTCTTC.

This clonotype was seen ten or more times. The chain has TRBV10-3 and TRBJ1-2; unclear D gene. Germline V gene sequence: CDR1 ENHRY, CDR2 SYGVKD. CDR3 length: 13 residues. Trimming cost V 6 bases and J 4 bases, with 12 bases left between them. CDR3 protein: CAIRGNGIYGYTF. The CDR3 region has the DNA TGTGCCATCAGGGGGAACGGGATCTATGGCTACACCTTC.